This T cell receptor beta chain emerged from a study of regulatory T cells in long-lasting Graves disease. Many counts were recorded for this clonotype. Libraries of TCR beta came from iRepertoire HTBI primers plus Arm-PCR of CDR3 regions. TCRdb re-analysed the multiplex PCR reads in MiXCR, keeping a single row per CDR3 protein. The sample shows approximately 230,000 distinct CDR3 sequences, 18% of them seen only once. As for time point: newly diagnosed GD, antithyroid drugs for less than 3 months. Following extraction of RNA from PBMCs, that RNA was used to make the TCR library. Germline assignment: CDR1 MNHNS and CDR2 SASEGT. V was cut by 6 bases and J by 4 bases, with 9 bases left in between. The CDR3 is 12 amino acids.

The material sequenced was peripheral blood mononuclear cells (PBMCs), taken at new diagnosis, from a patient treated with antithyroid drugs. The sequence derives from a female donor with Graves disease. J is TRBJ1-1 and V is TRBV6-1; D call uncertain. CDR3 coding DNA: TGTGCCAGCAGCTCGGAGGGCACTGAAGCTTTCTTT. Protein sequence: CASSSEGTEAFF.